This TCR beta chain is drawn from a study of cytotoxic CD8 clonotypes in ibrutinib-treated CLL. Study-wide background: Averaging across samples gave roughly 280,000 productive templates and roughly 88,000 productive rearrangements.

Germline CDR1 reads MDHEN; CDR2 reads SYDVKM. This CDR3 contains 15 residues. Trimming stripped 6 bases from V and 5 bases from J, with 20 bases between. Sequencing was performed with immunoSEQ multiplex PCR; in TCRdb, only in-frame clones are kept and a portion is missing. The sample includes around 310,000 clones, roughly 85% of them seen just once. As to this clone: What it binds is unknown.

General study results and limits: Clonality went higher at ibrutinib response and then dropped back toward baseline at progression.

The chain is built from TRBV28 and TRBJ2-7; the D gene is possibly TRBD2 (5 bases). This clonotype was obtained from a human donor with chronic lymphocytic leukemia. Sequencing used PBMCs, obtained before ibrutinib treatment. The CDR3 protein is CASSLSPEALDEQYF. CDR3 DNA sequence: TGTGCCAGCAGCCTGAGCCCGGAGGCCCTCGACGAGCAGTACTTC.